This T cell receptor (beta chain) was profiled in a study of blood T cell repertoires in COVID-19 (TCRdb year 2020). General notes on the study: Samples from collaborators originated in the United States, Italy and Spain and spanned both the acute and convalescent phases of COVID-19. The prospective study material was composed of cDNA or gDNA derived from T cells, B-cell-depleted T cells, or PBMCs. The dataset comprised deeply sampled blood TCRbeta repertoires from subjects exposed to, actively infected with, or recovered from COVID-19. The repertoires were released in a freely available public database intended as a resource for research on the immune response to SARS-CoV-2. Samples were obtained from the ongoing ImmuneRACE study (first 160 participants) and from about 1,300 subjects provided by 6 global collaborators. Sample metadata almost always included a de-identified subject ID, COVID-19 status, age in years and sex. HLA class I and class II types, where available, came from metadata supplied by the sample provider rather than from assay-based typing. The paper's findings and limits, for the study overall: How much clinical and demographic metadata was included differed by source and by participant, and the metadata was provided uncurated.

The immunoSEQ Assay, a bias-controlled multiplex PCR, was used to amplify TCRbeta CDR3 regions from genomic DNA. From the authors' description of their analysis: Within the assay, amplification of reference gene primers was used to estimate how many nucleated cells each sample contained. To quantify the absolute abundance of each unique TCRbeta CDR3 rearrangement, sequence reads were collapsed and filtered. Productive Simpson clonality was computed per sample as the square root of Simpson's diversity index over productive rearrangements. TCRdb limited this immuneACCESS table to in-frame rearrangements with V and J called. A share of clones is missing; checked studies link under half to unresolved V genes, and the rest is unexplained. The V and J calls and clone size are taken from that table; D and trimming were inferred from the DNA. In this sample the table shows 70,000 to 95,000 clones, 90% of which occur a single time. Approximately 1.6% of the sample belongs to the ten largest clones.

The collaborating institutions used their own protocols to collect whole blood in K2EDTA tubes. For TCRbeta analysis, collaborators shipped samples in one of three forms: frozen whole blood, isolated PBMCs, or DNA extracted from either of those sample types. As regards this clone: There is no known antigen for this receptor. No quality values exist for individual bases; no much larger clone is one base distant.

For CDR1 and CDR2, the germline V gene lists SNHLY and FYNNEI. The CDR3 covers 16 residues, taking in both the cysteine and the phenylalanine. Of the read, only the CDR3 DNA is kept; its 48 bases are in frame from base 1. After removal of 4 bases from V and 2 bases from J, the junction retains 7 bases not matched to a gene. The sequenced sample was peripheral blood. Recombination joined TRBV2 with TRBJ2-1, with 8 junctional bases fitting TRBD2. The TCR originated in a human donor with active COVID-19. The donor label of this sample is uncertain. Here is the DNA: TGTGCCAGCAGTGCCCCCGGGACTAGAACCTACAATGAGCAGTTCTTC. It translates to CASSAPGTRTYNEQFF.